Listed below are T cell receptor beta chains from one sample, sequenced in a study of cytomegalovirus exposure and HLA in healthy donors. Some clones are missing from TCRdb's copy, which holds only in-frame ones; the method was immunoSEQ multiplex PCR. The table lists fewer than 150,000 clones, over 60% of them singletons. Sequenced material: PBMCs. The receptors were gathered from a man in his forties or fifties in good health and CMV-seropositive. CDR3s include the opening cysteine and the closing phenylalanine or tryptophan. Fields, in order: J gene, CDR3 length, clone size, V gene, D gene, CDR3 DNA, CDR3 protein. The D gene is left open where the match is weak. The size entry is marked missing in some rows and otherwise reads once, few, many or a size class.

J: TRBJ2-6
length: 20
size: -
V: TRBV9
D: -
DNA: TGTGCCAGCAGCGCCATCGGGGGTGACAGGGTAAGACCAGGGGCCAACGTCCTGACTTTC
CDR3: CASSAIGGDRVRPGANVLTF

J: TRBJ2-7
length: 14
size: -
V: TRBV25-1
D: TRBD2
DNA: TGTGCCAGCAGGACTAGCGGGGACTCCTACGAGCAGTACTTC
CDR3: CASRTSGDSYEQYF

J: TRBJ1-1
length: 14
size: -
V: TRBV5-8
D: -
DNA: TGTGCCAGCAGCTTGGCTATAGGGGGCACTGAAGCTTTCTTT
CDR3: CASSLAIGGTEAFF

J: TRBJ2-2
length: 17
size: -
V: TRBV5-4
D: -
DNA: TGTGCCAGCAGCTTGGGACAGACCCCAGGTTTCACCGGGGAGCTGTTTTTT
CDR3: CASSLGQTPGFTGELFF

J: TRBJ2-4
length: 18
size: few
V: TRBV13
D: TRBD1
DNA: TGTGCCAGCAGCTCGGGACAGGGGGTCCAACTAGCCAAAAACATTCAGTACTTC
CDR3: CASSSGQGVQLAKNIQYF

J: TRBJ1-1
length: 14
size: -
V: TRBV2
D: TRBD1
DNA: TGTGCCAGCAGTGAAGACAGGGGGATTTCTGAAGCTTTCTTT
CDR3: CASSEDRGISEAFF

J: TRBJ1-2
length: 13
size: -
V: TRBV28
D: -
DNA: TGTGCCAGCAGACTCGGTCGGGGCTATGGCTACACCTTC
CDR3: CASRLGRGYGYTF

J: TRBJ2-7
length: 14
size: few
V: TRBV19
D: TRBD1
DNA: TGTGCCAGTAGTACGGGACAGGGGATCTACGAGCAGTACTTC
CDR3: CASSTGQGIYEQYF

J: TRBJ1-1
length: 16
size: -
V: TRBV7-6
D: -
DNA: TGTGCCAGCAGTCCTTATGGGGGGGCAGGTAACACTGAAGCTTTCTTT
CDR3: CASSPYGGAGNTEAFF

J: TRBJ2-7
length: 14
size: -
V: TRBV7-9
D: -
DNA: TGTGCCAGCAGCTTAATAGCAGAGTCCTACGAGCAGTACTTC
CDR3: CASSLIAESYEQYF

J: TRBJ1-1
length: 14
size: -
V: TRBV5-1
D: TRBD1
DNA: TGCGCCAGCAGCTCCCTGGGACAGGGCGCTGAAGCTTTCTTT
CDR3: CASSSLGQGAEAFF

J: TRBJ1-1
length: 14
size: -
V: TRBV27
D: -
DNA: TGTGCCAGCAGGCGTCCGGGTCAGAACACTGAAGCTTTCTTT
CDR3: CASRRPGQNTEAFF

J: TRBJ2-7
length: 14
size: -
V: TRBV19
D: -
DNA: TGTGCCAGTAGTATAGGGACTAACTCCTACGAGCAGTACTTC
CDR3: CASSIGTNSYEQYF

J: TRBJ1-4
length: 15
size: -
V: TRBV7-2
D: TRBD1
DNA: TGTGCCAGCAGCTCCGACAGGGGGCTTCGGGAAAAACTGTTTTTT
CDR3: CASSSDRGLREKLFF

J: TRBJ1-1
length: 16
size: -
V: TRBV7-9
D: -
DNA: TGTGCCAGCAGCCCCCAGGGCGCAGGAGTGAACACTGAAGCTTTCTTT
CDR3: CASSPQGAGVNTEAFF

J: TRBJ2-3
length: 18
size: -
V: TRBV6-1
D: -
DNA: TGTGCCAGCAGTGAAACAATGGACATCCTGGTCGAGACAGATACGCAGTATTTT
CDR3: CASSETMDILVETDTQYF

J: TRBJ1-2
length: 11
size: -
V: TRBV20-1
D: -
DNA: TGCAGTGCTCGTCGAGGGTATGGCTACACCTTC
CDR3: CSARRGYGYTF

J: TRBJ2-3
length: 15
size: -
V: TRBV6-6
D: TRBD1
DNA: TGTGCCAGCAGTTACACCAGACAGGGTACACATACGCAGTATTTT
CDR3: CASSYTRQGTHTQYF

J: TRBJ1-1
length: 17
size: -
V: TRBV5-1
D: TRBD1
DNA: TGCGCCAGCAGCTTGGTCCAAGGTGGGCAGGGGGCGAGGGTAGCTTTCTTT
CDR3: CASSLVQGGQGARVAFF

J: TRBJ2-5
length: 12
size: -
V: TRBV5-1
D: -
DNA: TGCGCCAGCAGCTCGGGATCGGAGACCCAGTACTTC
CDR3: CASSSGSETQYF

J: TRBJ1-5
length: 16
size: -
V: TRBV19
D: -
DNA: TGTGCCAGTAGTATTGGTGGGGCACCAAACAATCAGCCCCAGCATTTT
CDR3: CASSIGGAPNNQPQHF

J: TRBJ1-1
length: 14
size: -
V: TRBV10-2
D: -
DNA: TGCGCCAGCAGGCCCGGGACAACGAACACTGAAGCTTTCTTT
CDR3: CASRPGTTNTEAFF

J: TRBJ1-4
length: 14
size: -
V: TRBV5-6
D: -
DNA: TGTGCCAGCAGCACAGGACACCGTAATGAAAAACTGTTTTTT
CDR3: CASSTGHRNEKLFF

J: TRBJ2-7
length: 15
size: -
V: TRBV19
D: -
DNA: TGTGCCAGTAGTATAAGGGACAAACCAACCTACGAGCAGTACTTC
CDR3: CASSIRDKPTYEQYF

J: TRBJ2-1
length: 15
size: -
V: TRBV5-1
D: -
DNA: TGCGCCAGCAGCCAACAGGGGGGGGCCCCCAATGAGCAGTTCTTC
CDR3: CASSQQGGAPNEQFF

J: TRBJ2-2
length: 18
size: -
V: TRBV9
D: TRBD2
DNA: TGTGCCAGCAGCACCCGCGGGGGACTAGCGGGGGACACCGGGGAGCTGTTTTTT
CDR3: CASSTRGGLAGDTGELFF

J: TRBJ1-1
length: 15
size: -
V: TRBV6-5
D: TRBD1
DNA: TGTGCCAGCAGTTACTCGAGGACAGGGAACACTGAAGCTTTCTTT
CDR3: CASSYSRTGNTEAFF

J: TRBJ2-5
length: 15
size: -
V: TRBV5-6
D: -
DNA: TGTGCCAGCAGCTTATTAGGCAGGGCACAAGAGACCCAGTACTTC
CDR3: CASSLLGRAQETQYF

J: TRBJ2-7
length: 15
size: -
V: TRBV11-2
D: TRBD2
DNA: TGTGCCAGCAGCTCCTCTAGCGGGAGAGCCTACGAGCAGTACTTC
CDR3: CASSSSSGRAYEQYF

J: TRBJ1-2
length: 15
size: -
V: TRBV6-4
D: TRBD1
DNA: TGTGCCAGCAGTGCTACCGGGACAGGGATCGATGGCTACACCTTC
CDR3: CASSATGTGIDGYTF

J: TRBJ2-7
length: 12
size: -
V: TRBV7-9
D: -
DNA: TGTGCCAGCAGCTCAATCTCCTACGAGCAGTACTTC
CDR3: CASSSISYEQYF

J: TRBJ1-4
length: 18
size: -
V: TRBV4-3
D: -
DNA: TGCGCCAGCAGCCAATCCCCCTCCTCACAGGCCTGGGGTGAAAAACTGTTTTTT
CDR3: CASSQSPSSQAWGEKLFF

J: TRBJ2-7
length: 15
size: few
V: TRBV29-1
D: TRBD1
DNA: TGCAGCGTTGAAAGGGAGACAGGGTTTACATACGAGCAGTACTTC
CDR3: CSVERETGFTYEQYF

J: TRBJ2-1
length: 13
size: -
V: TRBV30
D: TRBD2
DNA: TGTGCCTGGGCAATGGGGAGGGGAAATGAGCAGTTCTTC
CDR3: CAWAMGRGNEQFF

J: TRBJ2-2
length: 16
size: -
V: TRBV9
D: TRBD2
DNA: TGTGCCAGCAGCGTAGAAATAGCGGGGGGGCCCGGGGAGCTGTTTTTT
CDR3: CASSVEIAGGPGELFF

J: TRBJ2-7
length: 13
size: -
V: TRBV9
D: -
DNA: TGTGCCAGCAGCCCCGGGACACATTACGAGCAGTACTTC
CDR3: CASSPGTHYEQYF

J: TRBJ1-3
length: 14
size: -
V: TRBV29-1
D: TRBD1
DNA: TGCAGCGTTGGCCAGGGGGTGGGTGGAAACACCATATATTTT
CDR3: CSVGQGVGGNTIYF

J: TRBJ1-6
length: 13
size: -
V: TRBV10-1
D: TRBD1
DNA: TGCGCCAGCAGGACAGGGGCTAATTCACCCCTCCACTTT
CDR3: CASRTGANSPLHF

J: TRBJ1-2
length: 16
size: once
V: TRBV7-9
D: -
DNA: TGTGCCAGCAGCCTGTTCGCCGGGCGGGCTAACTATGGCTACACCTTC
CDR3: CASSLFAGRANYGYTF

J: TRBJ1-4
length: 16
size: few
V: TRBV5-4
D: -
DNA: TGTGCCAGCAGCTTGGACAGGACGAGATCTAATGAAAAACTGTTTTTT
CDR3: CASSLDRTRSNEKLFF

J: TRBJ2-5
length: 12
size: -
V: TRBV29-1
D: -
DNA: TGCAGCGGGCGAGGGGGATCGGAGACCCAGTACTTC
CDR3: CSGRGGSETQYF

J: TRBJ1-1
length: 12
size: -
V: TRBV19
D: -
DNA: TGTGCCAGTAGTAGAGGGAACACTGAAGCTTTCTTT
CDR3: CASSRGNTEAFF

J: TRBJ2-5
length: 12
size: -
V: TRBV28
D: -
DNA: TGTGCCAGCAGTTTATCTAGAGAGACCCAGTACTTC
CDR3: CASSLSRETQYF

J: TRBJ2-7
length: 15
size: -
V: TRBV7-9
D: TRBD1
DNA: TGTGCCAGCAGCTTAACGACAGGGGGTGGCTACGAGCAGTACTTC
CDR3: CASSLTTGGGYEQYF

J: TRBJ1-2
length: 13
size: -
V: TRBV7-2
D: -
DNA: TGTGCCAGCAGCTTAGGCAGTTACTATGGCTACACCTTC
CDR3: CASSLGSYYGYTF

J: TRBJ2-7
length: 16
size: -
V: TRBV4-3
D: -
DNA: TGCGCCAGCAGCCAAGATACCGGGAGGGGGCCCTACGAGCAGTACTTC
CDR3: CASSQDTGRGPYEQYF

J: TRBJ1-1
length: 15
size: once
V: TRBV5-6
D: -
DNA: TGTGCCAGCAGCTTGTCGGCGGGCCTGAACACTGAAGCTTTCTTT
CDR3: CASSLSAGLNTEAFF

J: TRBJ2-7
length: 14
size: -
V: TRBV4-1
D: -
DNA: TGCGCCAGCAGCCAAGAAGGCGGTTACTACGAGCAGTACTTC
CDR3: CASSQEGGYYEQYF

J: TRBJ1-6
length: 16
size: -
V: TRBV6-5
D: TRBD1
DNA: TGTGCCAGCAGTTACGCGACAGGGGCCACGAATTCACCCCTCCACTTT
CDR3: CASSYATGATNSPLHF

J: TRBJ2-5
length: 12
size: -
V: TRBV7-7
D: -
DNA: TGTGCTAGCAGCCCCCCAAGGGGACTCCCGTACTTC
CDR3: CASSPPRGLPYF

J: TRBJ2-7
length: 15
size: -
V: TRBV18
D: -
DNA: TGTGCCAGCTCACGTTCGGGAGAGACTATGAGCGAGCAGTACTTC
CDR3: CASSRSGETMSEQYF

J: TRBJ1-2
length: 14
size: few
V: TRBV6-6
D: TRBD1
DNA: TGTGCCAGCAGTTACCCAGGGACAGGGTATGGCTACACCTTC
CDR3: CASSYPGTGYGYTF